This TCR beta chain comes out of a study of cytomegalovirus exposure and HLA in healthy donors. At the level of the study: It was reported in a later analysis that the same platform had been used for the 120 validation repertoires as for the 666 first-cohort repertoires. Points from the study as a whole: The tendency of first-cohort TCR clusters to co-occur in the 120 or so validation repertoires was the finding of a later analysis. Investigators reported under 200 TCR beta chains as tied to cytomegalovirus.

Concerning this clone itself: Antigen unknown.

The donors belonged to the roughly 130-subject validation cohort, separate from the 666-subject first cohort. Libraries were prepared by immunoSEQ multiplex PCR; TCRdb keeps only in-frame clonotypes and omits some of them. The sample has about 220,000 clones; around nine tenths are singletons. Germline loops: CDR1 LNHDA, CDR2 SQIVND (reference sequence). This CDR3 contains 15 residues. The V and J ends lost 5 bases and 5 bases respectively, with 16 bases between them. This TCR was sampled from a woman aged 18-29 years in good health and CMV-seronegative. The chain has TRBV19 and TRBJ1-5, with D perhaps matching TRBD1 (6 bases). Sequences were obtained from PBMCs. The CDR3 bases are TGTGCCAGTAGTTCTAATCCCCAGGGGCATCAGCCCCAGCATTTT. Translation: CASSSNPQGHQPQHF.